These 16 T cell receptor beta chains were all obtained from the same sample, sequenced in a study of T cell responses to AZD1222 COVID-19 vaccine. Libraries were prepared by immunoSEQ multiplex PCR; TCRdb keeps only in-frame clonotypes and omits some of them. The sample includes approximately 100,000 clones, 80% to 95% of them seen just once. Specimen: peripheral blood, collected on day 0 of AZD1222 vaccination. The receptors were sampled from an adult in good health.

The chain combines TRBV7-9 with TRBJ1-2; D is uncertain. V lost 2 bases, J lost 2 bases, and 15 bases lay in between. The CDR3 loop spans 16 amino acids. CDR1 is SEHNR and CDR2 is FQNEAQ in the germline V gene (reference sequence). CDR3 residues: CASSLSASIPNYGYTF. Here the CDR3 DNA reads TGTGCCAGCAGCTTATCCGCGAGTATACCCAACTATGGCTACACCTTC.

The V call is TRBV6-5, the J call TRBJ2-1, with D tentatively TRBD2 (5 bases). The CDR3 totals 13 residues. Germline V gene data show CDR1 as MNHEY and CDR2 as SVGAGI. The V and J ends lost 6 bases and 5 bases respectively, with 11 bases between them. CDR3 sequence: CASSLDYDNEQFF. The DNA of the CDR3 is TGTGCCAGCAGCCTCGACTACGACAATGAGCAGTTCTTC.

The chain carries TRBV19 and TRBJ1-3; the D is unclear. Trimming took off 6 bases at V and 0 bases at J, with 6 bases between the two ends. Germline assignment: CDR1 LNHDA and CDR2 SQIVND (reference sequence). The CDR3 loop spans 13 amino acids. The CDR3 loop is CASRRNSGNTIYF. In DNA, the CDR3 is TGTGCCAGTAGGCGCAACTCTGGAAACACCATATATTTT.

This clone was recorded only once. The rearrangement uses TRBV27 and TRBJ2-5; 10 nucleotides line up with TRBD1. The CDR3 length is 20 residues. V gave up 5 bases and J gave up 2 bases; unmatched junction bases: 20. The germline V gene has CDR1 MNHEY and CDR2 SMNVEV (reference sequence). The CDR3 coding sequence is TGTGCCAGCAGTCCTGCAACCGGGACAGGGGCAGGAAGGTATCAAGAGACCCAGTACTTC. Amino acids: CASSPATGTGAGRYQETQYF.

This sequence joins TRBV7-2 and TRBJ1-1; 7 bases agree with TRBD1. Germline loops: CDR1 SGHTA, CDR2 FQGNSA. CDR3 length: 15 amino acids. The V gene end was trimmed by 0 bases and the J gene end by 6 bases; junction bases not matched to a gene: 7. CDR3 nucleotides: TGTGCCAGCAGCTTAGCCGTGACAGGGCCGGCTGAAGCTTTCTTT. Translating it yields CASSLAVTGPAEAFF.

The rearrangement joins TRBV9 to TRBJ2-2; no clear D gene. Trimming took off 2 bases at V and 6 bases at J, with 5 bases between the two ends. The CDR3 is 12 residues long. Germline V gives CDR1 SGDLS, CDR2 YYNGEE. For the CDR3, the DNA is TGTGCCAGCAGCGTCCTCCCCGGGGAGCTGTTTTTT. Translation gives CASSVLPGELFF.

This chain uses TRBV7-2 with TRBJ2-7; TRBD2 might be the D (6 bases). Per germline, CDR1 SGHTA and CDR2 FQGNSA. V was shortened by 3 bases and J by 0 bases, with 18 bases between the two germline ends. The CDR3 loop spans 17 amino acids. The CDR3 spells CASSFLRGGGRSYEQYF. In nucleotides, the CDR3 is TGTGCCAGCAGCTTTCTGAGGGGAGGCGGCCGCTCCTACGAGCAGTACTTC.

This clone appeared a single time. The V and J genes are TRBV7-9 and TRBJ2-5; D is tentatively TRBD1 or TRBD2 (5 bases each). Germline CDR1 and CDR2: SEHNR and FQNEAQ (reference sequence). The CDR3 contains 13 residues. Deletions cut 4 bases from V and 3 bases from J, with 9 bases between. This CDR3 is CASSWDVKETQYF. CDR3 bases: TGTGCCAGCAGCTGGGACGTTAAAGAGACCCAGTACTTC.

The rearrangement links TRBV7-3 to TRBJ1-2; no firm D call. The CDR3 is 13 amino acids. CDR1 is SGHTA and CDR2 is FQGTGA in the germline V gene. With 4 bases removed from V and 8 bases from J, the gap between germline ends came to 14 bases. Here the CDR3 reads CASSSTPTRGYTF. The CDR3 DNA sequence: TGTGCCAGCAGCTCCACCCCCACCCGGGGCTACACCTTC.

The chain employs TRBV27 and TRBJ1-3; D not certain. CDR1 is MNHEY and CDR2 is SMNVEV in the germline V gene (reference sequence). V dropped 6 bases and J dropped 4 bases, with 7 bases sitting between them. The CDR3 spans 12 residues. CDR3 protein: CASSLPGNTIYF. The CDR3 DNA reads TGTGCCAGCAGCCTCCCAGGAAACACCATATATTTT.

This chain links TRBV6-6 with TRBJ1-5; D perhaps matches TRBD1 (5 bases). Germline assignment: CDR1 MNHNY and CDR2 SVGAGI (reference sequence). The CDR3 length is 14 residues. V was shortened by 2 bases and J by 6 bases, with 11 bases between the two germline ends. The CDR3, as DNA: TGTGCCAGCAGTTACCTGCGCGGGGGTCAGCCCCAGCATTTT. Its translation: CASSYLRGGQPQHF.

This clone was seen just once. The chain uses TRBV4-1 and TRBJ1-6; 7 nucleotides match TRBD1. V lost 1 base to trimming and J lost 4 bases; unmatched junction nucleotides: 7. This CDR3 region has 17 residues. CDR1 and CDR2 from the germline V gene are MGHRA and YSYEKL. The CDR3 nucleotides read TGCGCCAGCAGCCAAGCCACGACGGGACAGTATAATTCACCCCTCCACTTT. Residues: CASSQATTGQYNSPLHF.

This clone was recorded only once. The chain combines TRBV28 with TRBJ1-2; D is unresolved. V lost 5 bases and J 0 bases, leaving 7 bases between the germline ends. The CDR3 totals 13 residues. From germline, CDR1 is MDHEN and CDR2 SYDVKM. CDR3 bases: TGTGCCAGCAGTCCTTTGCCTAACTATGGCTACACCTTC. Its translation: CASSPLPNYGYTF.

J is TRBJ1-1 and V is TRBV7-9; the D is unclear. V was pared by 1 base and J by 6 bases, with 9 bases between. The CDR3 consists of 13 residues. CDR1 is SEHNR, CDR2 FQNEAQ, per germline (reference sequence). Written as DNA, the CDR3 is TGTGCCAGCAGCTTAGGGGTATTGGCTGAAGCTTTCTTT. It yields the protein CASSLGVLAEAFF.

DNA of the CDR3: TGTGCCTGGAGCTTAGGACTAGCGGGGGGGCCGGTCCAGTTCTTC. It yields the protein CAWSLGLAGGPVQFF. V and J are TRBV30 and TRBJ2-1; the match to TRBD2 covers 15 bases. Germline loops: CDR1 GTSNPN, CDR2 SVGIG (reference sequence). Unmatched junction bases numbered 10, after V lost 3 bases and J lost 13 bases. The CDR3 is 15 amino acids.

This rearrangement joins TRBV9 to TRBJ1-2; 7 bases are shared with TRBD1. The germline V gene has CDR1 SGDLS and CDR2 YYNGEE. The CDR3 runs 15 residues. With 3 bases clipped from V and 6 bases from J, the junction kept 11 bases outside the gene matches. Here the CDR3 DNA reads TGTGCCAGCAGCGAAGGGACAGCCACTTCCCATGGCTACACCTTC. Its protein product is CASSEGTATSHGYTF.